A selection of T cell receptor beta chains follows, all from one sample in a study of cytomegalovirus exposure and HLA in healthy donors. Assay used: immunoSEQ multiplex PCR; TCRdb lists only in-frame clones, some missing. This listing includes about 90,000 clones. The source material was PBMCs. These TCRs come from a woman in her 30s in good health and CMV-seronegative. The conserved cysteine and the conserved F or W are not part of the CDR3 here. The D gene is left open where the match is weak.

v_call d_call cdr3_aa
TRBV6-5 NA ASSYSGGLDEQY
TRBV7-9 NA ASSRKSSGYT
TRBV30 NA AARLQGFLYGYT
TRBV7-2 TRBD2 ASSYSGTSHSSYEQY
TRBV19 NA ASSPGYYEQY
TRBV27 TRBD1 ASSLTGYSNQPQH
TRBV2 NA ASSEPSTNTGELF
TRBV5-6 NA ASSLSLGDTEAF
TRBV6-5 TRBD2 ASSFGLAGDIQY
TRBV7-8 TRBD1 ASSLVQGAGANVLT
TRBV7-3 NA ASSLSGNEQF
TRBV19 TRBD1 ASSIDPGDRGRYSNQPQH
TRBV20-1 NA SARVGPLH
TRBV6-5 NA ASRALDYEQY
TRBV9 TRBD2 ASSVEGYGAGGPGNIQY
TRBV5-5 NA ASSHPLAGSSYNEQF
TRBV19 NA ASSKNSGRNQPQH
TRBV7-9 NA ASSLGAGVQPQH
TRBV15 NA ATSRPGINNEQF
TRBV5-4 NA ASSVSGEPYGYT
TRBV28 TRBD2 ASSQFNGLAGTDTQY
TRBV6-4 NA ASSAGSYNEQF
TRBV5-4 TRBD1 ASSADREETQY
TRBV15 NA ATSRDTGTGANVLT